The next 13 T cell receptor beta chains were all read from a single sample in a study of OX40 agonist ivuxolimab in advanced cancers. Sequenced by immunoSEQ multiplex PCR; TCRdb stores in-frame clones only, minus some. The repertoire holds tens of thousands of clones, with about 82% as singletons. This sample comprised CD4+ or CD8+ T cells sorted from blood, obtained in a trial of the OX40 agonist ivuxolimab. The receptors stem from an adult with an advanced solid tumor such as melanoma, head and neck, liver or kidney cancer.

The chain carries TRBV7-6 and TRBJ2-2; possibly TRBD1 for D (5 bases). Trimming cost V 2 bases and J 1 base, with 17 bases left between them. From germline, CDR1 is SGHVS and CDR2 FNYEAQ. This CDR3 spans 18 amino acids. CDR3 in amino acids: CASSLYLRQGVNTGELFF. The CDR3 DNA reads TGTGCCAGCAGCTTATACCTAAGGCAGGGTGTGAACACCGGGGAGCTGTTTTTT.

This clone was detected only once. The chain carries TRBV2 and TRBJ1-4, with D maybe TRBD1 (6 bases). In germline, CDR1 is SNHLY, CDR2 FYNNEI. V shed 7 bases and J shed 7 bases, with 16 bases lying between them. There are 14 residues in the CDR3. CDR3 region: CASNPGRGGEKLFF. The CDR3 nucleotides are TGTGCCAGCAATCCGGGACGAGGGGGTGAAAAACTGTTTTTT. Together with reference TRBV2 and TRBJ1-4, the CDR3 gives the full variable domain: EPEVTQTPSHQVTQMGQEVILRCVPISNHLYFYWYRQILGQKVEFLVSFYNNEISEKSEIFDDQFSVERPDGSNFTLKIRSTKLEDSAMYFCASNPGRGGEKLFFGSGTQLSVL.

V usage is TRBV27 and J usage is TRBJ1-1, with D hard to call. V gave up 7 bases and J gave up 0 bases, with 12 bases separating them. The CDR3 loop spans 14 amino acids. Germline V gene sequence: CDR1 MNHEY, CDR2 SMNVEV (reference sequence). CDR3 region: CASMDLGLNTEAFF. In nucleotides, the CDR3 is TGTGCCAGCATGGACCTCGGGTTGAACACTGAAGCTTTCTTT.

The J gene is TRBJ1-2, the V gene TRBV5-1; tentatively, D is TRBD1 (6 bases). The V and J ends lost 0 bases and 2 bases respectively, with 17 bases between them. Germline lookup yields CDR1 SGHRS and CDR2 YFSETQ. CDR3 length equals 17 residues. The CDR3 is CASSLGRPGQKNYGYTF. The CDR3, as DNA: TGCGCCAGCAGCTTGGGTCGTCCCGGACAGAAAAACTATGGCTACACCTTC.

The chain joins TRBV5-1 to TRBJ2-1; D not resolved. This CDR3 comprises 15 residues. Looked up from germline, CDR1 is SGHRS and CDR2 is YFSETQ. Trimming pared 4 bases from V and 0 bases from J, leaving 11 bases between. The CDR3 DNA follows: TGCGCCAGCAGCCTATCACCAAGCTCCTACAATGAGCAGTTCTTC. Translating it yields CASSLSPSSYNEQFF.

The rearrangement links TRBV5-4 to TRBJ2-5, with D maybe TRBD2 (5 bases). Germline CDR1 is SGHNT and CDR2 is YYREEE (reference sequence). Trimming stripped 3 bases from V and 2 bases from J, with 14 bases between. CDR3 size: 15 residues. CDR3 in amino acids: CASSSRRGPQETQYF. The CDR3 region has the DNA TGTGCCAGCAGCTCCCGTCGGGGTCCGCAAGAGACCCAGTACTTC.

The rearrangement uses TRBV5-8 and TRBJ1-2; TRBD1 matches at 9 bases. The CDR3 covers 15 residues. CDR1 is SGHTS and CDR2 is YDEGEE in the germline V gene. V was clipped by 6 bases and J by 6 bases; unmatched bases: 12. The CDR3 reads CASNRGGQGADGYTF. Here the CDR3 DNA reads TGTGCCAGCAACCGGGGGGGACAGGGTGCTGATGGCTACACCTTC.

The chain is built from TRBV18 and TRBJ1-1; D might be TRBD1 (6 bases). CDR1 is KGHSH, CDR2 LQKENI, per germline. V lost 8 bases and J 3 bases, leaving 16 bases between the germline ends. CDR3 length: 14 amino acids. The CDR3 spells CASLSTGADTEAFF. The CDR3 bases are TGTGCCAGCCTATCTACGGGGGCGGACACTGAAGCTTTCTTT.

The genes are TRBV11-2 and TRBJ1-2, with 7 bases that match TRBD1. The CDR3 is 13 amino acids. Losses at the gene ends were 5 bases for V and 8 bases for J; bases not matched to a gene: 8. Germline assignment: CDR1 SGHAT and CDR2 FQNNGV. The CDR3 region has the DNA TGTGCCAGCAGCGAAACAGGGGTTGGAGGCTACACCTTC. Amino acid sequence: CASSETGVGGYTF.

This chain links TRBV6-1 with TRBJ1-1; 9 bases match TRBD1. V lost 6 bases and J lost 3; bases outside the gene matches: 8. Germline assignment: CDR1 MNHNS and CDR2 SASEGT. The CDR3 is 15 amino acids. The CDR3 coding sequence is TGTGCCAGCAGAGAGGCGGGACAGGGCTACACTGAAGCTTTCTTT. This codes for CASREAGQGYTEAFF.

This clone was detected a few times. The rearrangement links TRBV18 to TRBJ2-2; no definite D call. The germline gives CDR1 KGHSH, CDR2 LQKENI. The germline V and J ends were trimmed by 3 bases and 5 bases, with 7 bases remaining between them. The CDR3 length is 13 residues. CDR3 sequence (DNA): TGTGCCAGCTCACCTCAGAGGACCGGGGAGCTGTTTTTT. Translation: CASSPQRTGELFF. The full variable domain, rest sourced from reference TRBV18 and TRBJ2-2, is NAGVMQNPRHLVRRRGQEARLRCSPMKGHSHVYWYRQLPEEGLKFMVYLQKENIIDESGMPKERFSAEFPKEGPSILRIQQVVRGDSAAYFCASSPQRTGELFFGEGSRLTVL.

The rearrangement uses TRBV19 and TRBJ1-6; no definite D call. The CDR3 consists of 15 residues. Per germline, CDR1 LNHDA and CDR2 SQIVND (reference sequence). The V and J ends lost 0 bases and 9 bases respectively, with 12 bases between them. The CDR3 coding sequence is TGTGCCAGTAGTATAGATCCCGGCACTGCTTCACCCCTCCACTTT. This sequence encodes CASSIDPGTASPLHF.

The rearrangement links TRBV7-7 to TRBJ2-2; D might be TRBD1 (6 bases). Trimming left V 4 bases short and J 0 bases short, with 15 bases between. CDR1 is SSHAT and CDR2 is FNYEAQ in the germline V gene (reference sequence). CDR3 length equals 17 residues. CDR3 region: CASSSRAGASNTGELFF. For the CDR3, the DNA is TGTGCCAGCAGCTCGCGAGCAGGGGCCTCGAACACCGGGGAGCTGTTTTTT.